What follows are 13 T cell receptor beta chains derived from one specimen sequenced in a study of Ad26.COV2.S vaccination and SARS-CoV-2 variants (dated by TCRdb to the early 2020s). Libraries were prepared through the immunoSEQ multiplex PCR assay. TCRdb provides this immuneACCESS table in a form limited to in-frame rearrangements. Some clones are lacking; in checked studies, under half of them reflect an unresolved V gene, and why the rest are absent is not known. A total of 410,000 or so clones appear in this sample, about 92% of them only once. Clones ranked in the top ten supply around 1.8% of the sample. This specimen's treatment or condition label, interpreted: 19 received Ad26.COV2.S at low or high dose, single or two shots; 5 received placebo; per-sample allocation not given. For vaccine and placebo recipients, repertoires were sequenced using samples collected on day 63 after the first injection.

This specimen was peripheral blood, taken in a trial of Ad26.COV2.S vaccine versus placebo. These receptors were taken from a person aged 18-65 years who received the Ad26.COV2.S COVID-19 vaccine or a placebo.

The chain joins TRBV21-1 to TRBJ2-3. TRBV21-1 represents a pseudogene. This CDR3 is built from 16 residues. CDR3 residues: CASSKVGPLAADTQYF. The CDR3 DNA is TGTGCCAGCAGCAAAGTAGGGCCACTGGCGGCAGATACGCAGTATTTT.

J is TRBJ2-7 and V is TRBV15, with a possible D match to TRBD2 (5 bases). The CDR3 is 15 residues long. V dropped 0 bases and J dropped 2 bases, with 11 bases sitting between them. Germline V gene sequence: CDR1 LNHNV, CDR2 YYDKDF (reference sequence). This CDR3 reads CATSRDSRRTYEQYF. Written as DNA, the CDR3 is TGTGCCACCAGCAGAGATTCGAGGAGGACCTACGAGCAGTACTTC.

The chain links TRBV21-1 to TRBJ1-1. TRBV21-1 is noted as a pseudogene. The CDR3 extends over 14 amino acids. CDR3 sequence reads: CASTHPGLNTEAFF. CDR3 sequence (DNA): TGTGCCAGCACCCACCCGGGATTGAACACTGAAGCTTTCTTT.

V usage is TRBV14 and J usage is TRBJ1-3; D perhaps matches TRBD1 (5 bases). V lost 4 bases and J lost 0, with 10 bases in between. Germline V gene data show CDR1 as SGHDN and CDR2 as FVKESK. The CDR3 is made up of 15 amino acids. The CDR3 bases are TGTGCCAGCAGCCTCCAGGGATTCTCTGGAAACACCATATATTTT. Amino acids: CASSLQGFSGNTIYF.

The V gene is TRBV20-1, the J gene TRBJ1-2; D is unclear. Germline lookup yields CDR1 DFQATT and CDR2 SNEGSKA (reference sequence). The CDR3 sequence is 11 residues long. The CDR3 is CGWRREYGYTF. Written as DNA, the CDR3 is TGCGGTTGGAGAAGGGAATATGGCTACACCTTC.

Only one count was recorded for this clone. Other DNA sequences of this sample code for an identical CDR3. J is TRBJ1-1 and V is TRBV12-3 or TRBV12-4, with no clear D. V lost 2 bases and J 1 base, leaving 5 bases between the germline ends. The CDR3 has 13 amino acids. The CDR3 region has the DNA TGTGCCAGCAGTTTAAGTGGGAACACTGAAGCTTTCTTT. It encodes CASSLSGNTEAFF.

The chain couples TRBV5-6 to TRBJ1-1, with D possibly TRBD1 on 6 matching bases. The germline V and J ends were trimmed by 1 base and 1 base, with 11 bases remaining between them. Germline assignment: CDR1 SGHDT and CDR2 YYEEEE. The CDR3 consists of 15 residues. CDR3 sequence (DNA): TGTGCCAGCAGCTTGTTTAACAGGGAGAACACTGAAGCTTTCTTT. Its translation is CASSLFNRENTEAFF.

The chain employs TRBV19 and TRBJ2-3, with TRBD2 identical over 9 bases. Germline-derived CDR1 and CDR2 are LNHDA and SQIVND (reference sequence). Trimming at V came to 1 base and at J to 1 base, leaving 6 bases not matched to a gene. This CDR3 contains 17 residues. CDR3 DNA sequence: TGTGCCAGTAGTATAGCGGGAGGCGGGGGGGGCACAGATACGCAGTATTTT. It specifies CASSIAGGGGGTDTQYF.

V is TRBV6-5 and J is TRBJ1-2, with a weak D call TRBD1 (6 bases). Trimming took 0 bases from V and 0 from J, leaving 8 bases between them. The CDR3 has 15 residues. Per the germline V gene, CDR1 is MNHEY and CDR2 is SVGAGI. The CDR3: CASSYSTGTNYGYTF. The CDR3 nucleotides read TGTGCCAGCAGTTACTCGACAGGAACTAACTATGGCTACACCTTC.

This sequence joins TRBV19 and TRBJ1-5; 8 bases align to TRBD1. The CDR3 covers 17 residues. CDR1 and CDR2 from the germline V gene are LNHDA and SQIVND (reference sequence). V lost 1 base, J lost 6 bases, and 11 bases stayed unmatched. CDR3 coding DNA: TGTGCCAGTAGTATAGGACAGGGGAGGGGTGGCGGTCAGCCCCAGCATTTT. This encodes CASSIGQGRGGGQPQHF. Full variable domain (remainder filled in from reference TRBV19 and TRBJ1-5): DGGITQSPKYLFRKEGQNVTLSCEQNLNHDAMYWYRQDPGQGLRLIYYSQIVNDFQKGDIAEGYSVSREKKESFPLTVTSAQKNPTAFYLCASSIGQGRGGGQPQHFGDGTRLSIL.

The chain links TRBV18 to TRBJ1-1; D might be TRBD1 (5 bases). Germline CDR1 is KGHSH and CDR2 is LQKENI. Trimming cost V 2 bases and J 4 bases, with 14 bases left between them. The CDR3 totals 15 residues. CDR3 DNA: TGTGCCAGCTCACCATATGTGGGGCAGACCACTGAAGCTTTCTTT. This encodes CASSPYVGQTTEAFF. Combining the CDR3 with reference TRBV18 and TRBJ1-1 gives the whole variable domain NAGVMQNPRHLVRRRGQEARLRCSPMKGHSHVYWYRQLPEEGLKFMVYLQKENIIDESGMPKERFSAEFPKEGPSILRIQQVVRGDSAAYFCASSPYVGQTTEAFFGQGTRLTVV.

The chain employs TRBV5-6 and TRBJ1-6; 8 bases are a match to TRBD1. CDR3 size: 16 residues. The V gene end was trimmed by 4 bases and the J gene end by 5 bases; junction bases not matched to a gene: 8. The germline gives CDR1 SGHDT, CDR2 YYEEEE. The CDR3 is CASSLGGTGDNSPLHF. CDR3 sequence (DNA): TGTGCCAGCAGCCTTGGCGGGACAGGAGATAATTCACCCCTCCACTTT.

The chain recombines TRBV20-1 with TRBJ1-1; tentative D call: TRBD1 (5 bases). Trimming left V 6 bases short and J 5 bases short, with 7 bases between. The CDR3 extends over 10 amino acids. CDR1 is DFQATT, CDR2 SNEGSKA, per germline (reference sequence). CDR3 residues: CSARETEAFF. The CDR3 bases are TGCAGTGCCAGGGAAACTGAAGCTTTCTTT.